This T cell receptor (beta chain) was documented in a study of blood T cell repertoires in COVID-19. Study-wide context: Sites across the United States, Italy and Spain contributed samples from acute and convalescent COVID-19. T cells, B-cell-depleted T cells, or PBMCs provided the cDNA or gDNA that served as material.

Original analysis: Nucleated cell number was recorded as an estimate derived from reference gene primer amplification. Profiling relied on immunoSEQ multiplex PCR, and the TCRdb table lists in-frame clones only, not all of them. That table is the source of V, J and clone size, and D and trimming were worked out from the DNA. Here the sample spans some 150,000 clones, 85% to 90% being singletons. The TCR comes from a woman aged 80 or older with acute or convalescent COVID-19. Source material: peripheral blood.

CDR3 sequence reads: CAISDAQRRNQPQHF. The CDR3, as DNA: TGTGCCATCAGTGACGCCCAGCGCCGCAATCAGCCCCAGCATTTT. V is TRBV10-3 and J is TRBJ1-5; D gene unclear. Trimming shortened V by 3 bases and J by 2 bases, and 11 bases separated the two germline ends. The CDR3 runs to 15 residues. Germline V gene lookup returns CDR1 ENHRY and CDR2 SYGVKD.